Presented here are 8 T cell receptor beta chains from one specimen sequenced in a study of blood T cell repertoires in COVID-19. TCRdb's table, derived via immunoSEQ multiplex PCR, lists solely in-frame clones and lacks some. The table lists roughly 100,000 clones, approximately 89% of them singletons, with about 15% in the top ten. Material: peripheral blood. The source is a woman aged 80 or over in a cohort sampled during active COVID-19.

The genes are TRBV7-2 and TRBJ2-2, with 10 bases aligning to TRBD2. V trimming: 1 base; J trimming: 5 bases; junction bases outside the gene matches: 4. Germline CDR1 SGHTA, CDR2 FQGNSA. This CDR3 spans 16 amino acids. Here the CDR3 reads CASSLELAGNTGELFF. The CDR3 nucleotides read TGTGCCAGCAGCTTAGAACTAGCGGGAAATACCGGGGAGCTGTTTTTT.

The CDR3 nucleotides are TGTGGAACTACCGGGACTGCTCCACATGAGCAGTTCTTC. Its translation: CGTTGTAPHEQFF. V and J are TRBV19 and TRBJ2-1, with D perhaps TRBD2 (6 bases). Germline assignment: CDR1 LNHDA and CDR2 SQIVND (reference sequence). This CDR3 region has 13 residues.

The chain employs TRBV6-5 and TRBJ1-1; 7 bases match TRBD1. The CDR3 covers 13 residues. V was pared by 6 bases and J by 5 bases, with 6 bases of the junction left unmatched. From germline, CDR1 is MNHEY and CDR2 SVGAGI. CDR3 amino acids: CASRRQGVTEAFF. The CDR3 DNA reads TGTGCCAGCAGAAGACAGGGAGTAACTGAAGCTTTCTTT.

The V gene is TRBV6-5, the J gene TRBJ1-2, with TRBD1 identical over 9 bases. Per the germline V gene, CDR1 is MNHEY and CDR2 is SVGAGI. This CDR3 is 15 amino acids long. The ends lost 4 bases at V and 6 bases at J; junction bases unmatched: 9. CDR3 residues: CASSLPGQGRDGYTF. The DNA for the CDR3 is TGTGCCAGCAGTTTACCGGGACAGGGTAGAGATGGCTACACCTTC.

The J gene is TRBJ2-1, the V gene TRBV19; a possible D gene is TRBD2 (7 bases). The V and J ends lost 3 bases and 0 bases respectively, with 12 bases between them. CDR3 length: 16 amino acids. Germline CDR1 reads LNHDA; CDR2 reads SQIVND (reference sequence). The CDR3 coding sequence is TGTGCCAGTAGTATTGGGGGGGCTCGCTCCTACAATGAGCAGTTCTTC. This codes for CASSIGGARSYNEQFF.

This rearrangement joins TRBV5-3 to TRBJ2-2; TRBD2 is a possible D gene (5 bases). TRBV5-3 is known as an ORF, though its function is uncertain. Trimming cost V 4 bases and J 7 bases, with 17 bases left between them. CDR3 length: 15 residues. The CDR3 DNA is TGTGCCAGAAGCGAGGGCCTGCGGGCGGACGGGGAGCTGTTTTTT. The encoded protein is CARSEGLRADGELFF.

The chain couples TRBV18 to TRBJ2-2, with 9 bases aligning to TRBD1. The CDR3 consists of 18 residues. The V and J ends lost 3 bases and 1 base, in that order; junction bases with no gene match: 9. Germline CDR1 is KGHSH and CDR2 is LQKENI. This CDR3 is CASSPLPPGQGNTGELFF. For the CDR3, the DNA is TGTGCCAGCTCACCGCTTCCTCCGGGACAGGGGAACACCGGGGAGCTGTTTTTT. The variable domain in full, with the rest retrieved from reference TRBV18 and TRBJ2-2, is NAGVMQNPRHLVRRRGQEARLRCSPMKGHSHVYWYRQLPEEGLKFMVYLQKENIIDESGMPKERFSAEFPKEGPSILRIQQVVRGDSAAYFCASSPLPPGQGNTGELFFGEGSRLTVL.

V and J are TRBV6-5 and TRBJ2-1, with TRBD1 identical over 9 bases. The CDR3 covers 15 residues. CDR1 is MNHEY, CDR2 SVGAGI, per germline. The V and J ends lost 7 bases and 2 bases, in that order; junction bases with no gene match: 6. CDR3 residues: CASIRDRVAYNEQFF. DNA for the CDR3: TGTGCCAGCATCAGGGACAGGGTGGCCTACAATGAGCAGTTCTTC.